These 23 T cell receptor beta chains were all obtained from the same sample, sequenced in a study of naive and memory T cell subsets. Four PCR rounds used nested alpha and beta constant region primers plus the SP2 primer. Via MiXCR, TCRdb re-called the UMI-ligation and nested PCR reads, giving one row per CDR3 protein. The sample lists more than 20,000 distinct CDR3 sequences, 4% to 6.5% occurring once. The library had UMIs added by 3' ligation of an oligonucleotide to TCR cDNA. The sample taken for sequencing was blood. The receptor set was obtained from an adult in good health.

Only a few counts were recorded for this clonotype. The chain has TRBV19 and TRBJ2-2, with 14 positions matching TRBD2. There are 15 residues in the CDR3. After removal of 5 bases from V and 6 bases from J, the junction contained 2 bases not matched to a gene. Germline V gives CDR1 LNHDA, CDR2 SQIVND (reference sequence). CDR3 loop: CASSPGLAGAGELFF. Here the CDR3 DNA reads TGTGCCAGTAGTCCGGGACTAGCGGGAGCCGGGGAGCTGTTTTTT.

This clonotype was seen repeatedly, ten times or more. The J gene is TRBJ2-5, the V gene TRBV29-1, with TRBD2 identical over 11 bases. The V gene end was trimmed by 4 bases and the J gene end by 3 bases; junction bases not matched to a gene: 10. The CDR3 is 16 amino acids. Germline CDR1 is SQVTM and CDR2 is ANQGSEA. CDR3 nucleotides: TGCAGCGTTGGGGGTACTAGCGGGAGACGGAAAGAGACCCAGTACTTC. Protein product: CSVGGTSGRRKETQYF.

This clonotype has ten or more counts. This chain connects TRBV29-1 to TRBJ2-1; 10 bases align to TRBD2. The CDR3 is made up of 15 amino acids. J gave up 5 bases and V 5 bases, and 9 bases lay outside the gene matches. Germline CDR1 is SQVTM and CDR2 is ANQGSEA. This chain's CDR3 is CSVSWRTSGNNEQFF. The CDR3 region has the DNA TGCAGCGTTTCCTGGAGGACTAGCGGTAACAATGAGCAGTTCTTC.

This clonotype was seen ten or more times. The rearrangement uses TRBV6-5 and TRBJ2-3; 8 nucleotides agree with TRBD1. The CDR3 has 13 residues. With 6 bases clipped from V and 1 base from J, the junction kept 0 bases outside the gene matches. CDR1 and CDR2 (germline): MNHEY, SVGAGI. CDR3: CASRTGGTDTQYF. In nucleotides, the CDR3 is TGTGCCAGCAGGACAGGGGGCACAGATACGCAGTATTTT.

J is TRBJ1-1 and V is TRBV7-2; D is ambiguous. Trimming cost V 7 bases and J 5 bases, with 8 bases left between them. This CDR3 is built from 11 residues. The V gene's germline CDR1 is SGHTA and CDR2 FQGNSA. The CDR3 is CASMLWTEAFF. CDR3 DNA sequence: TGTGCCAGCATGTTATGGACTGAAGCTTTCTTT.

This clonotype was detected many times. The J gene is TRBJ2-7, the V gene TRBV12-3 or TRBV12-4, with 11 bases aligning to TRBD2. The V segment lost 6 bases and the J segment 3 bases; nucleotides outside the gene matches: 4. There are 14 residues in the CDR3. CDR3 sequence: CASSPGTSGYEQYF. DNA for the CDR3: TGTGCCAGCAGCCCCGGGACTAGCGGCTACGAGCAGTACTTC.

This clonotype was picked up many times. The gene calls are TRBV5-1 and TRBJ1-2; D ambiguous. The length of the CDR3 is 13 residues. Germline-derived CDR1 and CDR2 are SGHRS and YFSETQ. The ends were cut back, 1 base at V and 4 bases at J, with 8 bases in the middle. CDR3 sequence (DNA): TGCGCCAGCAGCTTGATGGATCCCTATGGCTACACCTTC. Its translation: CASSLMDPYGYTF. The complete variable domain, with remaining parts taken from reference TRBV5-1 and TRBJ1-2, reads KAGVTQTPRYLIKTRGQQVTLSCSPISGHRSVSWYQQTPGQGLQFLFEYFSETQRNKGNFPGRFSGRQFSNSRSEMNVSTLELGDSALYLCASSLMDPYGYTFGSGTRLTVV.

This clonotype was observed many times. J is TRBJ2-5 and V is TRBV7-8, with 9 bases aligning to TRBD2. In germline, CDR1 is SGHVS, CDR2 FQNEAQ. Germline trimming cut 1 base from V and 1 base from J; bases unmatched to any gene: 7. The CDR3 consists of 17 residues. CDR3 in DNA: TGTGCCAGCAGCTTAGTTTCCGCGACTAGCGGCCAAGAGACCCAGTACTTC. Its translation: CASSLVSATSGQETQYF.

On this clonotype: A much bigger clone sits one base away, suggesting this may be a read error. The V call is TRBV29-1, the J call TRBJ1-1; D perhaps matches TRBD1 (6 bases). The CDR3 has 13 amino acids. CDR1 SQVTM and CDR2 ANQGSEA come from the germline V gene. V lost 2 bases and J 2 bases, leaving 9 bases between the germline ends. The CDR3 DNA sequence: TGCAGCGTTGAAAGCAGGGGTAACACTGAAGCTTTCTTT. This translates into CSVESRGNTEAFF. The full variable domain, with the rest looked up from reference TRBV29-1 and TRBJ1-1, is SAVISQKPSRDICQRGTSLTIQCQVDSQVTMMFWYRQQPGQSLTLIATANQGSEATYESGFVIDKFPISRPNLTFSTLTVSNMSPEDSSIYLCSVESRGNTEAFFGQGTRLTVV.

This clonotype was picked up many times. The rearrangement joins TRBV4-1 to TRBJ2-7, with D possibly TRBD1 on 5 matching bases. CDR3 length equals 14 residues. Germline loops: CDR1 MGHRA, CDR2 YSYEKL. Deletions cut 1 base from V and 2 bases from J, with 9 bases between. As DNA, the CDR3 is TGCGCCAGCAGCCAAGGACAGAGAACCTACGAGCAGTACTTC. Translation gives CASSQGQRTYEQYF.

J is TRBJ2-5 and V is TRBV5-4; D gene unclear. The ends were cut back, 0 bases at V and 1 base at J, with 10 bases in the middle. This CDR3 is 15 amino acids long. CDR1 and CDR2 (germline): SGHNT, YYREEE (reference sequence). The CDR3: CASSLAPFPQETQYF. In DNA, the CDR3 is TGTGCCAGCAGCTTGGCCCCCTTTCCCCAAGAGACCCAGTACTTC.

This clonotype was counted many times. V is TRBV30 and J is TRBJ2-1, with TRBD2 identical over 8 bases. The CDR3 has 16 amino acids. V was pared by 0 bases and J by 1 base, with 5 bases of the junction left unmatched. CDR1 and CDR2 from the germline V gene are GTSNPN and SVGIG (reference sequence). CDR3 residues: CAWSVDGRGSYNEQFF. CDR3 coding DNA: TGTGCCTGGAGTGTAGACGGGAGGGGGTCCTACAATGAGCAGTTCTTC.

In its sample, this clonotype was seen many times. This CDR3 reads CASTQGGPSSGANVLTF. The DNA for the CDR3 is TGTGCCAGCACCCAGGGGGGACCAAGCTCTGGGGCCAACGTCCTGACTTTC. This chain joins TRBV7-9 and TRBJ2-6; a possible D gene is TRBD1 (7 bases). The germline gives CDR1 SEHNR, CDR2 FQNEAQ (reference sequence). The CDR3 has 17 residues. V was cut by 7 bases and J by 0 bases, with 16 bases left in between. Based on the CDR3 plus reference TRBV7-9 and TRBJ2-6, the full variable domain is DTGVSQNPRHKITKRGQNVTFRCDPISEHNRLYWYRQTLGQGPEFLTYFQNEAQLEKSRLLSDRFSAERPKGSFSTLEIQRTEQGDSAMYLCASTQGGPSSGANVLTFGAGSRLTVL.

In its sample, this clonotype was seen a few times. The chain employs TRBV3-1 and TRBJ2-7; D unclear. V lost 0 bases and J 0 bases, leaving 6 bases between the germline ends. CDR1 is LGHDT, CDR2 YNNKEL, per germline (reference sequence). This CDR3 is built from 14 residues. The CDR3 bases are TGTGCCAGCAGCCAAGATCCGGACTCCTACGAGCAGTACTTC. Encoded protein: CASSQDPDSYEQYF.

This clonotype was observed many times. CDR3 sequence: CSARDPSGSEVEQFF. The CDR3 coding sequence is TGCAGTGCTAGAGATCCGAGCGGGAGTGAGGTTGAGCAGTTCTTC. V gene TRBV20-1 combines with J gene TRBJ2-1; 8 bases fit TRBD2. Germline lookup yields CDR1 DFQATT and CDR2 SNEGSKA (reference sequence). This CDR3 contains 15 residues. The junction had 10 bases not matched to a gene; V was cut back by 0 bases and J by 9 bases.

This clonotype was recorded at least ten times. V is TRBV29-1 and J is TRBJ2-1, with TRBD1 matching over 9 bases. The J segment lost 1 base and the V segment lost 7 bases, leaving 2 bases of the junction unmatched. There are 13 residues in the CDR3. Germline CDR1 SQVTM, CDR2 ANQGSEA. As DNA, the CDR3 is TGCAGCGCCGGACAGGGGTCCTACAATGAGCAGTTCTTC. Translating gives CSAGQGSYNEQFF.

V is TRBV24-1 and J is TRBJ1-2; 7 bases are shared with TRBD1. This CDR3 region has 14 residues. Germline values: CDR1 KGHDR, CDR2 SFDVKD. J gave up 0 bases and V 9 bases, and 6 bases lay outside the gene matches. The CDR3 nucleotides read TGTGCCACCCGGGGGGACAGCTCTAACTATGGCTACACCTTC. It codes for CATRGDSSNYGYTF.

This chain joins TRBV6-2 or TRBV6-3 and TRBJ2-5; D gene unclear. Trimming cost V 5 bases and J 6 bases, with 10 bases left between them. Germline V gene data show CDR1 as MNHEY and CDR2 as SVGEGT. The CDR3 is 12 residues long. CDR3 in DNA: TGTGCCAGCAGTATCCCCCGCCAGACCCAGTACTTC. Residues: CASSIPRQTQYF.

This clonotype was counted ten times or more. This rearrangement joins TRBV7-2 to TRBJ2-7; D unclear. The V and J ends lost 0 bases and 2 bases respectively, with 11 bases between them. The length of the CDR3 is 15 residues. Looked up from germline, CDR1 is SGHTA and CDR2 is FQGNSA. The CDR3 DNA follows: TGTGCCAGCAGCTTAGCGTTTCGAGGAGCCTACGAGCAGTACTTC. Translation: CASSLAFRGAYEQYF. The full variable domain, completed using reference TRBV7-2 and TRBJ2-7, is GAGVSQSPSNKVTEKGKDVELRCDPISGHTALYWYRQSLGQGLEFLIYFQGNSAPDKSGLPSDRFSAERTGGSVSTLTIQRTQQEDSAVYLCASSLAFRGAYEQYFGPGTRLTVT.

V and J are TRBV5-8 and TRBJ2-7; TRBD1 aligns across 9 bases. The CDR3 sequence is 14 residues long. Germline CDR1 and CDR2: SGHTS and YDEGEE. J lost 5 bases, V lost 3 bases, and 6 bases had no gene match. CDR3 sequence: CASSSGTGSDEQYF. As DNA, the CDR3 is TGTGCCAGCAGCTCAGGGACAGGGTCAGACGAGCAGTACTTC.

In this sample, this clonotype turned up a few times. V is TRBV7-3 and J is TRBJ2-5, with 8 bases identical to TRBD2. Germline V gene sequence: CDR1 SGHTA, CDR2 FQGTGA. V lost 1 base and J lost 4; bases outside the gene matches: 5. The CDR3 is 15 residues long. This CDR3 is CASSLIGAGGETQYF. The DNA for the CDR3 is TGTGCCAGCAGCTTAATTGGGGCGGGAGGAGAGACCCAGTACTTC.

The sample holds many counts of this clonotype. CDR3 nucleotide sequence: TGTGCCAGCAGTTTGGGAACGAACACCGGGGAGCTGTTTTTT. It codes for CASSLGTNTGELFF. The V gene is TRBV12-3 or TRBV12-4, the J gene TRBJ2-2; D not certain. V lost 3 bases, J lost 0 bases, and 5 bases lay in between. The CDR3 is 14 residues long.

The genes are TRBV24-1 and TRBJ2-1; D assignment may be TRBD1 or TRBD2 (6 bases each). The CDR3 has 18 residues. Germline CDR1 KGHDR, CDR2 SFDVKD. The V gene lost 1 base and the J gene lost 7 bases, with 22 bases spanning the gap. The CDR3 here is CATSDFGPLGGKGNEQFF. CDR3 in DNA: TGTGCCACCAGTGATTTTGGGCCCCTAGGGGGGAAGGGGAATGAGCAGTTCTTC.